The 7 T cell receptor beta chains in this list originate from one sample, sequenced in a study of T-cell memory formation after mild COVID-19. From the 5' RACE reads, TCRdb called clonotypes with MiXCR, one entry per CDR3 protein. The sample shows roughly 100,000 distinct CDR3 sequences, 15% to 20% of them seen only once. Material for sequencing was PBMCs or a T cell subset sorted from them (not recorded which). These receptors came from an adult woman who had mild COVID-19 (a few samples of this study predate the infection). Cell type and time point are not known.

The rearrangement joins TRBV7-9 to TRBJ2-7; TRBD1 is a possible D gene (5 bases). The CDR3 loop spans 13 amino acids. The V end was cut by 3 bases, the J end by 2 bases, with 8 bases between. Germline CDR1 reads SEHNR; CDR2 reads FQNEAQ (reference sequence). This CDR3 is CASSFLGPYEQYF. DNA of the CDR3: TGTGCCAGCAGCTTCCTGGGGCCCTACGAGCAGTACTTC. The full variable domain, rest sourced from reference TRBV7-9 and TRBJ2-7, is DTGVSQNPRHKITKRGQNVTFRCDPISEHNRLYWYRQTLGQGPEFLTYFQNEAQLEKSRLLSDRFSAERPKGSFSTLEIQRTEQGDSAMYLCASSFLGPYEQYFGPGTRLTVT.

The chain employs TRBV19 and TRBJ1-5, with D unresolved. Looked up from germline, CDR1 is LNHDA and CDR2 is SQIVND (reference sequence). The CDR3 is 13 residues long. Trimming removed 5 bases at V and 7 bases at J, with 12 bases between. The CDR3: CASSRTVGQPQHF. CDR3 DNA sequence: TGTGCCAGTAGTCGGACGGTCGGGCAGCCCCAGCATTTT.

This clonotype was counted between two and nine times. This chain joins TRBV7-9 and TRBJ1-1; unclear D gene. This CDR3 comprises 13 residues. Trimming took 6 bases from V and 5 from J, leaving 13 bases between them. Germline V lookup: CDR1 SEHNR, CDR2 FQNEAQ (reference sequence). CDR3 nucleotide sequence: TGTGCCAGCAGGTCCACTTGGGGAACTGAAGCTTTCTTT. Translation: CASRSTWGTEAFF.

The chain carries TRBV4-1 and TRBJ2-7, with 10 positions matching TRBD1. The CDR3 runs 16 residues. In germline, CDR1 is MGHRA, CDR2 YSYEKL. V was pared by 3 bases and J by 3 bases, with 8 bases of the junction left unmatched. CDR3 amino acids: CASSQGTGVAGYEQYF. Written as DNA, the CDR3 is TGCGCCAGCAGCCAGGGGACAGGGGTAGCGGGCTACGAGCAGTACTTC.

This clonotype appeared a few times. This sequence joins TRBV11-3 and TRBJ2-5; a possible D gene is TRBD2 (5 bases). The CDR3 is 12 amino acids. CDR1 and CDR2 from the germline V gene are SGHNT and YENEEA. The V end was cut by 5 bases, the J end by 7 bases, with 11 bases between. DNA for the CDR3: TGTGCCAGCAGCCCCGGTCGGGGGACCCAGTACTTC. It encodes CASSPGRGTQYF.

The table lists this clonotype with a few counts. The chain has TRBV25-1 and TRBJ1-1; 7 bases line up with TRBD1. The CDR3 runs 12 residues. V lost 6 bases, J lost 6 bases, and 4 bases stayed unmatched. In germline, CDR1 is MGHDK, CDR2 SYGVNS. The CDR3 DNA reads TGTGCCAGCAGCGCCGGGACAGCTGAAGCTTTCTTT. Amino acids: CASSAGTAEAFF.

This clonotype has more than one count but fewer than ten. The chain recombines TRBV4-3 with TRBJ2-1; tentatively, D is TRBD2 (5 bases). The length of the CDR3 is 16 residues. Germline CDR1 is LGHNA and CDR2 is YSLEER. Trimming removed 1 base at V and 4 bases at J, with 14 bases between. As DNA, the CDR3 is TGCGCCAGCAGCCAAGCGGGCAGCGGAGCTTACAATGAGCAGTTCTTC. Translating gives CASSQAGSGAYNEQFF.